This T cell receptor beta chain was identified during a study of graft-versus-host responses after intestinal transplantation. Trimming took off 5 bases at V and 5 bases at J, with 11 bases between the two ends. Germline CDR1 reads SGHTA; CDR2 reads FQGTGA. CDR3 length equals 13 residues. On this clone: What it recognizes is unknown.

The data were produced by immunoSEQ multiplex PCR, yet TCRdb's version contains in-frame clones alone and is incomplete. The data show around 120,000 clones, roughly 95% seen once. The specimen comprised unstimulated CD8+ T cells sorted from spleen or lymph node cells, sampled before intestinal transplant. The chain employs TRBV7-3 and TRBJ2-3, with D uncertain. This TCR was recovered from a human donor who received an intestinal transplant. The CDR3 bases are TGTGCCAGCAGCCTCGGTGCCGGAGATACGCAGTATTTT. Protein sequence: CASSLGAGDTQYF.